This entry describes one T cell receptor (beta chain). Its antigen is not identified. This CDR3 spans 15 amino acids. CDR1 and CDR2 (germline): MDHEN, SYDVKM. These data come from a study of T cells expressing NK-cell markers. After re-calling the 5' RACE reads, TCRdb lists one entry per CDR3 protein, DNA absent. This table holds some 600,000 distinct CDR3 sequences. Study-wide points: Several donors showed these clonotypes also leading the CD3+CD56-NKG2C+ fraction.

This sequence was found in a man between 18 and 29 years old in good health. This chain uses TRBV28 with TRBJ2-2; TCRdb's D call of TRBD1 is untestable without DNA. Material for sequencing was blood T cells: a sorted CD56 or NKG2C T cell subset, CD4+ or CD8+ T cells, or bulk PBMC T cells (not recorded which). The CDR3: CASSRGTGGPGELFF.